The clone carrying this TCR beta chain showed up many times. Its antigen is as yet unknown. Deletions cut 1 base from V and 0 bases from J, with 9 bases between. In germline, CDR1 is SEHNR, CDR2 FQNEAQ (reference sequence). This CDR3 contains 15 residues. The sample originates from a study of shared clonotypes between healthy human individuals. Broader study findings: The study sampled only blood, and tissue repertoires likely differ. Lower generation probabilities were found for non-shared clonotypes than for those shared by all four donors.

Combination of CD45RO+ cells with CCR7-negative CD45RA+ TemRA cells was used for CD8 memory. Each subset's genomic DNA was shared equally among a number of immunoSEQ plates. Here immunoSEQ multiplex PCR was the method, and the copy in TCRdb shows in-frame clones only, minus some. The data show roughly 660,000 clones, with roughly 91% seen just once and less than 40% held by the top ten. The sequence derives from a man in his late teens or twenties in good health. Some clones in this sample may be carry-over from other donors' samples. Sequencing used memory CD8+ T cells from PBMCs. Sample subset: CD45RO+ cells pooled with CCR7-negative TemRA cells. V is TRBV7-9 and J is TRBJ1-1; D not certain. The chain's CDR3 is CASSLGPLVNTEAFF. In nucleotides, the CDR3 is TGTGCCAGCAGCTTAGGCCCCCTTGTGAACACTGAAGCTTTCTTT.